This T cell receptor (beta chain) was recovered during a study of CD8 T cells in Susac syndrome. Sequencing of TCR beta was performed on blood CD8+ T cells and on blood CD4+ T cells. The CDR3 totals 15 residues. CDR1 is MDHEN, CDR2 SYDVKM, per germline. Unmatched junction bases numbered 8, after V lost 2 bases and J lost 9 bases. RNA, at about 0.45 to 1 ug, was reverse transcribed with random hexamers. TCRdb redid the calling of the immunoSEQ multiplex PCR reads with MiXCR, one entry per CDR3 protein. This table has 150,000 to 200,000 distinct CDR3 sequences, under 95% appearing once. This chain connects TRBV28 to TRBJ2-1, with 9 bases matching TRBD2. The sample was CD4+ T cells from PBMCs. This sequence originates from a human donor with multiple sclerosis. In nucleotides, the CDR3 is TGTGCCAGCAGTTTAATTGGGACTAGCAACTCTGAGCAGTTCTTC. It yields the protein CASSLIGTSNSEQFF.